This TCR beta chain was sequenced during a study of a mutant IDH1 vaccine in newly diagnosed glioma. Across the whole study: In some groups vaccination began 4-6 weeks post-radiotherapy; others received it with temozolomide. The therapy given earlier, which was standard therapy, consisted of radiotherapy, temozolomide, or both, and most of the patients received both.

A word on this clone: Its antigen is unknown.

Clones were read by immunoSEQ multiplex PCR, and TCRdb kept only the in-frame ones, dropping some. Found here are under 45,000 clones, about 91% of them singletons; the top ten hold approximately 4.1%. Time point noted: week 23, last vaccination. Each dose of the vaccine consisted of 300 ug of mutant IDH1 20-mer peptide, with topical imiquimod. CDR1 is MRHNA and CDR2 is SNTAGT in the germline V gene. The CDR3 consists of 15 residues. The ends were cut back, 4 bases at V and 7 bases at J, with 17 bases in the middle. This material consisted of PBMCs, taken from a glioma patient whose treatment included an IDH1 peptide vaccine. The receptor comes from a man over 45 with glioma. This chain uses TRBV6-4 with TRBJ2-1; D is undetermined. As DNA, the CDR3 is TGTGCCAGCAGTGCCCGCGCTTTGGGTCCTAATGAGCAGTTCTTC. It encodes CASSARALGPNEQFF.